Below, one T cell receptor (beta chain) is given with its context. Its antigen remains unidentified. J was trimmed by 4 bases and V by 7 bases; bases with no gene match: 5. CDR1 MNHNS and CDR2 SASEGT come from the germline V gene. The CDR3 is 14 residues long. TCRdb itself ran the reads through MiXCR, one entry per CDR3 protein. The repertoire includes just under 550,000 distinct CDR3 sequences, around 27% of them detected once, and approximately 13% sits in the top ten. The sample originates from a study of T cell repertoires in cytomegalovirus infection. Looking at the study overall: Based on public TCR beta signatures, there were indications of CMV infection and of a matching HLA type. Whole-study findings and limits: HLA-C-restricted, CMV-specific TCR beta clonotypes were dominant ex vivo. Summed public TCR beta family frequency identified CMV carriers bearing the relevant HLA.

Input material: PBMCs. The J gene is TRBJ2-5, the V gene TRBV6-1; TRBD2 matches 11 bases. This TCR was recovered from a human donor in good health (CMV status not recorded). Some clones in this sample may be carry-over from other donors' samples. The CDR3 nucleotides read TGTGCCAGCACCTACGGGACTAGCGGAGAGACCCAGTACTTC. It is translated as CASTYGTSGETQYF.